The 25 T cell receptor beta chains given below trace back to one sample, sequenced in a study of T cells in Graves' hyperthyroidism and ophthalmopathy. TCR beta CDR3 region amplification was performed from RNA transcripts. The TCR CDR3 was amplified in a first-round RT-PCR using the HTBI primer set. TCRdb fed the multiplex PCR reads into MiXCR, producing one record per CDR3 protein. The sample includes approximately 410,000 distinct CDR3 sequences, roughly 13% of them seen just once. Material for sequencing was blood. These receptors were taken from a woman aged 18-29 years with Graves' hyperthyroidism.

This clonotype was counted ten times or more. The rearrangement joins TRBV12-3 or TRBV12-4 to TRBJ1-5; TRBD1 is a possible D gene (6 bases). Deletions cut 6 bases from V and 5 bases from J, with 23 bases between. The CDR3 length is 17 residues. The CDR3 coding sequence is TGTGCCAGCAGCTTATCCCTCATGGGGGCAAGGGATCAGCCCCAGCATTTT. Its translation is CASSLSLMGARDQPQHF.

This clonotype was counted only a few times. The chain is built from TRBV18 and TRBJ2-5; D ambiguous. CDR1 and CDR2 (germline): KGHSH, LQKENI. There are 14 residues in the CDR3. Trimming shortened V by 0 bases and J by 6 bases, and 11 bases separated the two germline ends. DNA for the CDR3: TGTGCCAGCTCACCACCCAGGCTCCCACAGACCCAGTACTTC. Its translation: CASSPPRLPQTQYF.

The sample holds a few counts of this clonotype. The chain has TRBV7-9 and TRBJ1-2; 10 nucleotides agree with TRBD1. The germline V gene encodes CDR1 SEHNR and CDR2 FQNEAQ (reference sequence). The CDR3 runs 18 residues. Losses at the gene ends were 5 bases for V and 3 bases for J; bases not matched to a gene: 15. DNA for the CDR3: TGTGCCAGCAGCAGGGCGGTAGGACAGGGGGTCGAGGACTATGGCTACACCTTC. It translates to CASSRAVGQGVEDYGYTF.

The chain combines TRBV4-3 with TRBJ1-5; D is possibly TRBD1 (6 bases). The germline V and J ends were trimmed by 2 bases and 4 bases, with 21 bases remaining between them. The CDR3 is 18 residues long. Per the germline V gene, CDR1 is LGHNA and CDR2 is YSLEER. CDR3 sequence: CASSQTLLVRDKNQPQHF. CDR3 bases: TGCGCCAGCAGCCAAACCCTGCTCGTCCGGGACAAAAATCAGCCCCAGCATTTT.

In this sample, this clonotype turned up many times. The chain couples TRBV12-3 or TRBV12-4 to TRBJ2-7; no definite D call. Between the trimmed V and J ends, which lost 3 bases and 3 bases, there was a span of 24 bases. The CDR3 spans 18 residues. This chain's CDR3 is CASSFGGVGDSWVYEQYF. The CDR3 bases are TGTGCCAGCAGTTTTGGTGGCGTTGGGGATAGTTGGGTCTACGAGCAGTACTTC.

The table lists this clonotype with many counts. The chain joins TRBV2 to TRBJ2-3; 8 bases are shared with TRBD2. CDR3 size: 15 residues. The germline V gene encodes CDR1 SNHLY and CDR2 FYNNEI. Unmatched junction bases numbered 7, after V lost 4 bases and J lost 4 bases. The CDR3 loop reads CASSVAGGGADTQYF. CDR3 nucleotide sequence: TGTGCCAGCAGTGTGGCGGGGGGTGGCGCAGATACGCAGTATTTT.

This clonotype was seen ten or more times. The rearrangement uses TRBV7-2 and TRBJ2-3; D not certain. Trimming took off 2 bases at V and 4 bases at J, with 7 bases between the two ends. From germline, CDR1 is SGHTA and CDR2 FQGNSA. The CDR3 is 13 amino acids. The CDR3 sequence is CASSLNRPDTQYF. CDR3 DNA sequence: TGTGCCAGCAGCTTAAATAGGCCAGATACGCAGTATTTT.

The chain links TRBV19 to TRBJ1-1, with D unresolved. CDR1 is LNHDA and CDR2 is SQIVND in the germline V gene (reference sequence). V was trimmed by 3 bases and J by 1 base, leaving 6 bases between them. This CDR3 has 13 residues. CDR3 in amino acids: CASSISPNTEAFF. CDR3 nucleotide sequence: TGTGCCAGTAGTATCAGTCCGAACACTGAAGCTTTCTTT.

This clonotype was counted ten times or more. The V gene is TRBV29-1, the J gene TRBJ2-7; 9 bases agree with TRBD2. The CDR3 is made up of 13 amino acids. The V segment lost 7 bases and the J segment 3 bases; nucleotides outside the gene matches: 7. CDR1 and CDR2 (germline): SQVTM, ANQGSEA. This chain's CDR3 is CSAQTSGRYEQYF. Written as DNA, the CDR3 is TGCAGCGCCCAAACTAGCGGGCGCTACGAGCAGTACTTC.

This clonotype has a handful of counts. The rearrangement uses TRBV7-9 and TRBJ2-5; D uncertain. The CDR3 extends over 14 amino acids. Germline V gives CDR1 SEHNR, CDR2 FQNEAQ (reference sequence). Deletions cut 2 bases from V and 8 bases from J, with 15 bases between. CDR3 sequence reads: CASSLLTAISTQYF. In DNA form, the CDR3 reads TGTGCCAGCAGCTTATTGACCGCCATCAGCACCCAGTACTTC.

The J gene is TRBJ2-3, the V gene TRBV20-1, with a weak D call TRBD2 (5 bases). Germline values: CDR1 DFQATT, CDR2 SNEGSKA (reference sequence). This CDR3 spans 13 amino acids. V was shortened by 5 bases and J by 0 bases, with 9 bases between the two germline ends. The CDR3 sequence: CSAADWSTDTQYF. CDR3 coding DNA: TGCAGTGCTGCGGACTGGAGCACAGATACGCAGTATTTT.

This clonotype appeared many times. V and J are TRBV13 and TRBJ2-7; 7 bases align to TRBD1. J lost 2 bases, V lost 5 bases, and 15 bases had no gene match. The CDR3 has 17 residues. Looked up from germline, CDR1 is PRHDT and CDR2 is FYEKMQ (reference sequence). CDR3 nucleotide sequence: TGTGCCAGCAGCGCACGCTCCGGGACAGAGTTAGCCTACGAGCAGTACTTC. This codes for CASSARSGTELAYEQYF.

This clonotype was counted many times. The DNA for the CDR3 is TGTGCCAGCAGTCGGACAATTCCGGGACAGATGACTTATGGCTACACCTTC. Amino acid sequence: CASSRTIPGQMTYGYTF. The chain combines TRBV6-1 with TRBJ1-2; TRBD1 agrees at 7 bases. The CDR3 sequence is 17 residues long. Trimming cost V 5 bases and J 5 bases; bases outside gene matches: 17. CDR1 MNHNS and CDR2 SASEGT come from the germline V gene.

This clonotype has at least ten counts. The CDR3 region has the DNA TGTGCCAGCAGCTCAGGAGGGAGGGCGGTTGAGACCCAGTACTTC. Translation gives CASSSGGRAVETQYF. The chain uses TRBV11-2 and TRBJ2-5; TRBD2 aligns across 7 bases. CDR3 length: 15 residues. Losses at the gene ends were 4 bases for V and 5 bases for J; bases not matched to a gene: 10. The germline gives CDR1 SGHAT, CDR2 FQNNGV.

The chain joins TRBV6-1 to TRBJ1-2; a weak D match, TRBD1 (6 bases). This CDR3 has 14 amino acids. CDR1 is MNHNS, CDR2 SASEGT, per germline. Trimming removed 4 bases from V and 4 bases from J, with 13 bases in between. The CDR3 DNA follows: TGTGCCAGCAGTGGTAGGGGGGGCACCTATGGCTACACCTTC. As protein: CASSGRGGTYGYTF.

This clonotype was seen at least ten times. V is TRBV25-1 and J is TRBJ2-5; 8 nucleotides match TRBD1. The CDR3 contains 13 residues. Germline V gene sequence: CDR1 MGHDK, CDR2 SYGVNS. Germline trimming cut 10 bases from V and 9 bases from J; bases unmatched to any gene: 13. The CDR3 loop reads CATHRGAFGAQYF. The CDR3 nucleotides are TGTGCCACACACAGGGGGGCGTTTGGTGCCCAGTACTTC. The full variable domain, its missing parts supplied by reference TRBV25-1 and TRBJ2-5, is EADIYQTPRYLVIGTGKKITLECSQTMGHDKMYWYQQDPGMELHLIHYSYGVNSTEKGDLSSESTVSRIRTEHFPLTLESARPSHTSQYLCATHRGAFGAQYFGPGTRLLVL.

A word on this clonotype: A much larger clone lies one base from this, so it may be a read error. Here the CDR3 DNA reads TGCAGTGCTAGTCCAGGGGTAGGGGAGCAGTACTTC. Protein: CSASPGVGEQYF. The rearrangement uses TRBV20-1 and TRBJ2-7; a possible D gene is TRBD1 (6 bases). The V end was cut by 3 bases, the J end by 7 bases, with 13 bases between. Germline V lookup: CDR1 DFQATT, CDR2 SNEGSKA (reference sequence). CDR3 length equals 12 residues.

In this sample, this clonotype turned up a few times. The J gene is TRBJ2-2, the V gene TRBV30, with D perhaps being TRBD1 or TRBD2 (6 bases each). Germline loops: CDR1 GTSNPN, CDR2 SVGIG (reference sequence). This CDR3 region has 13 residues. Trimming cost V 0 bases and J 6 bases, with 8 bases left between them. The CDR3 bases are TGTGCCTGGAGTGTAGGGGGGCCCGGGGAGCTGTTTTTT. This encodes CAWSVGGPGELFF.

This clonotype was seen many times. The V and J genes are TRBV5-1 and TRBJ2-2; 11 nucleotides align to TRBD2. The CDR3 runs to 16 residues. CDR1 and CDR2 (germline): SGHRS, YFSETQ. V shed 2 bases and J 7 bases; nucleotides not matched to a gene: 7. The CDR3 coding sequence is TGCGCCAGCAGCTTCGGCCTAGCGGGAGGTATCGGGGAGCTGTTTTTT. Translation gives CASSFGLAGGIGELFF.

Ten or more counts support this clonotype. The rearrangement joins TRBV2 to TRBJ2-7, with TRBD2 matching 10 bases. The CDR3 spans 14 residues. The germline V gene has CDR1 SNHLY and CDR2 FYNNEI. Losses at the gene ends were 5 bases for V and 6 bases for J; bases not matched to a gene: 7. CDR3 region: CASSLAGEAAEQYF. The DNA of the CDR3 is TGTGCCAGCAGTCTAGCGGGAGAAGCGGCCGAGCAGTACTTC.

This clonotype was detected a few times. The chain has TRBV29-1 and TRBJ2-7; D is unresolved. Trimming pared 5 bases from V and 2 bases from J, leaving 10 bases between. The CDR3 sequence is 12 residues long. Germline V gene lookup returns CDR1 SQVTM and CDR2 ANQGSEA. For the CDR3, the DNA is TGCAGCGTTCTACAGACCACCTACGAGCAGTACTTC. Its translation is CSVLQTTYEQYF.

This clonotype was seen only a few times. Given a much more abundant clone one base away, this may be a read error. In this CDR3 the conserved last residue, phenylalanine or tryptophan, is missing, so a read error is likely. The chain recombines TRBV7-8 with TRBJ2-7; D ambiguous. V lost 0 bases and J lost 0, with 6 bases in between. CDR3 length equals 14 residues. Per germline, CDR1 SGHVS and CDR2 FQNEAQ. The CDR3 protein is CASSLAASSYEQYL. The CDR3 coding sequence is TGTGCCAGCAGCTTAGCGGCCAGCTCCTACGAGCAGTACCTC.

As for this clonotype: One base away lies a much larger clone, so this may be a sequencing read error. V gene TRBV5-1 combines with J gene TRBJ1-4, with a possible D match to TRBD1 (5 bases). CDR1 and CDR2 from the germline V gene are SGHRS and YFSETQ. The CDR3 is 14 residues long. The V end was cut by 3 bases, the J end by 7 bases, with 13 bases between. The CDR3 reads CASSSGVGGEKLFF. The DNA for the CDR3 is TGCGCCAGCAGCTCCGGGGTCGGGGGTGAAAAACTGTTTTTT.

This clonotype came up a few times. In nucleotides, the CDR3 is TGCAGTGCGACGCAGGGACGGGGAGGTGAAGCTTTCTTT. Translation gives CSATQGRGGEAFF. The rearrangement uses TRBV20-1 and TRBJ1-1, with D perhaps matching TRBD1 (5 bases). Germline V gene data show CDR1 as DFQATT and CDR2 as SNEGSKA (reference sequence). The CDR3 is 13 amino acids. Trimming removed 6 bases at V and 7 bases at J, with 18 bases between.

This clonotype was detected many times. The chain links TRBV12-3 or TRBV12-4 to TRBJ2-5; D unclear. Trimming took 6 bases from V and 2 from J, leaving 10 bases between them. The CDR3 is made up of 13 amino acids. CDR3 residues: CASRRVSQETQYF. CDR3 sequence (DNA): TGTGCCAGCAGAAGGGTCTCACAAGAGACCCAGTACTTC.